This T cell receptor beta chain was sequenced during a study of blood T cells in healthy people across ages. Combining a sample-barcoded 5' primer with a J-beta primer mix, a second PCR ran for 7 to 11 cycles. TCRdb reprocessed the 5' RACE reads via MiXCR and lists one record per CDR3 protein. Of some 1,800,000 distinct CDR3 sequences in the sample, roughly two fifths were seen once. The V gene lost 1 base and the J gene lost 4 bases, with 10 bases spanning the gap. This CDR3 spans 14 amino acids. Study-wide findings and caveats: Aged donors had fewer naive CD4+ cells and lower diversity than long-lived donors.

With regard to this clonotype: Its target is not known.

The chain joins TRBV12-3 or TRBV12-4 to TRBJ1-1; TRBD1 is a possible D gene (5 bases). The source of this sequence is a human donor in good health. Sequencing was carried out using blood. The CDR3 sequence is CASSLDQGGTEAFF. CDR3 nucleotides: TGTGCCAGCAGTTTAGACCAGGGTGGCACTGAAGCTTTCTTT.